This TCR beta chain was retrieved from a study of T cells in Graves' hyperthyroidism and ophthalmopathy. TCR beta CDR3 regions were amplified from RNA. TCR CDR3 regions were first amplified by RT-PCR with HTBI primers. TCRdb reanalysed the multiplex PCR reads using MiXCR and keeps one entry per CDR3 protein. The table shows 500,000 to 600,000 distinct CDR3 sequences, with approximately 20% occurring only once. This clonotype was counted at least ten times. The clonotype comes from a man aged 35-49 years with Graves' ophthalmopathy. Sequenced material: blood.

The CDR3 DNA sequence: TGTGCCAGCTCACCCTTACAGGGGGCAAACACTGAAGCTTTCTTT. Protein: CASSPLQGANTEAFF. The chain joins TRBV18 to TRBJ1-1; 9 bases are shared with TRBD1. CDR1 KGHSH and CDR2 LQKENI come from the germline V gene. This CDR3 spans 15 amino acids. The V segment lost 3 bases and the J segment 2 bases; nucleotides outside the gene matches: 4.